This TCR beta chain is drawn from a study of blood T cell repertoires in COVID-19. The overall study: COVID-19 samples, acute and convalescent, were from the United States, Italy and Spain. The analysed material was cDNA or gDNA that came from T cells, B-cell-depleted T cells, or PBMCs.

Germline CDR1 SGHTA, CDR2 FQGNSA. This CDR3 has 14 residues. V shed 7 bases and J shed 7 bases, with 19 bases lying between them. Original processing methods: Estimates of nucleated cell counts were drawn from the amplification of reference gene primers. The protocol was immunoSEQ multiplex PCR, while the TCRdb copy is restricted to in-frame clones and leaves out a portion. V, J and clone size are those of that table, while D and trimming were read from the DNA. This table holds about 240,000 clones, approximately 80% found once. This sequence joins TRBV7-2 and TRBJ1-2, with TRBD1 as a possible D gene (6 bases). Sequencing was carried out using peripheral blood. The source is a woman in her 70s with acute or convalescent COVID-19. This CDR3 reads CASTSVGGRVGYTF. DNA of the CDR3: TGTGCCAGCACCTCGGTTGGGGGCCGGGTTGGCTACACCTTC.